This TCR beta chain comes out of a study of cytomegalovirus exposure and HLA in healthy donors. The PCR employed 60 Vbeta primers together with 13 Jbeta primers. Here immunoSEQ multiplex PCR was the method, and the copy in TCRdb shows in-frame clones only, minus some. The sample includes about 200,000 clones, roughly 80% of them seen just once. V was trimmed by 7 bases and J by 0 bases, leaving 13 bases between them. CDR1 is LNHDA, CDR2 SQIVND, per germline (reference sequence). CDR3 length: 16 residues. Each donor was healthy, and each was a bone marrow donor. The receptor comes from a man aged 50-60 years in good health and CMV-seronegative. Material for sequencing was PBMCs. The V gene is TRBV19, the J gene TRBJ2-6; a weak D match, TRBD2 (5 bases). The CDR3 DNA sequence: TGTGCCAGTAACGCGGGCTCTCACTCTGGGGCCAACGTCCTGACTTTC. Its protein product is CASNAGSHSGANVLTF.